The entry that follows covers one TCR beta chain sequence. What it binds is unknown. Produced via immunoSEQ multiplex PCR; TCRdb's table is partial and in-frame only. This table has approximately 120,000 clones, approximately 85% appearing once. This sample is part of a study of T cell responses to AZD1222 COVID-19 vaccine. Study-wide points: Sampled repertoires all dated from after the peak T cell response. Clonal diversity was possibly underestimated; the donors were predominantly white British and more often female.

V was pared by 0 bases and J by 0 bases, with 6 bases between. Germline-derived CDR1 and CDR2 are MNHEY and SVGAGI. The CDR3 runs 16 residues. This TCR derives from an adult who received the AZD1222 COVID-19 vaccine. The gene calls are TRBV6-5 and TRBJ2-6, with D possibly TRBD1 on 5 matching bases. The sample was peripheral blood, taken 28 days after the second AZD1222 dose. This CDR3 is CASSYSGPSGANVLTF. The CDR3 nucleotides are TGTGCCAGCAGTTACTCGGGGCCCTCTGGGGCCAACGTCCTGACTTTC.